This T cell receptor (beta chain) was captured by sequencing in a study of T-cell reconstitution after alpha-beta-depleted transplantation in children (dated by TCRdb to 2016 to 2018). Context from the whole study: Using TCR repertoire profiling, the study quantitatively followed how T-cell immune reconstitution unfolded in children after TCRalphabeta/CD19-depleted allogeneic hematopoietic cell transplantation. Paper-wide results and their limitations: In some patients, the high TCRbeta diversity seen at day 60 was put down to recipient T cells and intrathymic progenitors that had survived conditioning. The apparently early recovery of alphabetaT-cell counts about two months after transplant reportedly depended on only several hundred rapidly expanded clones that came from non-depleted graft cells. Over the following months the frequencies of hyperexpanded clones went down, and after one year T-cell counts and TCRbeta diversity were mostly credited to newly produced T cells.

This clonotype was recorded many times. Its antigen is still unknown. No base quality information exists; no much larger clone differs at one position. Libraries were made using PCR. TCRdb records Illumina HiSeq 2500 as the sequencer. TCR library preparation used molecular barcoding, with unique molecular identifiers applied to normalize quantification of the TCRbeta repertoire. The public sequencing data were trimmed at Q25 with fastp and processed into clonotypes with MiXCR by TCRdb, which kept only in-frame beta chains. Every CDR3 protein is listed once, alongside the most common genes and DNA of its rows. In all, the sample holds approximately 230,000 distinct CDR3 sequences, and about a quarter of those were seen once. 2% to 3% of the sample is in the top ten clones. The treatment or condition label here, explained by the study, means: allogeneic hematopoietic cell transplantation with graft depleted of TCRalphabeta T cells and CD19 B cells. TCRalphabeta/CD19-depleted allogeneic hematopoietic cell grafts were given to the transplant recipients, all of whom were children.

Source: PBMCs, taken before TCRalphabeta/CD19-depleted stem cell transplant. This sequence was found in a girl aged 2 to 10 with Fanconi anemia, due to receive a stem cell transplant.

The CDR3 has the sequence CASSPSHLADEYYNEQFF. The DNA sequence is given as TGTGCCAGCAGTCCATCCCACCTAGCAGACGAATACTACAATGAGCAGTTCTTC. The V gene is TRBV27 and the J gene is TRBJ2-1, and TRBD2 may be the D gene, going by 5 matching bases. V is clipped by 5 bases and J by 3 bases, and the sequence between their germline boundaries is 23 bases long. Reading from cysteine to phenylalanine, the CDR3 counts 18 amino acids. The retained sequence is limited to the CDR3, 54 bases, with the frame set at the first base. Based on the germline V gene (reference sequence), the CDR1 and CDR2 sequences are MNHEY and SMNVEV.